The source of this TCR beta chain is a study of T cell responses to AZD1222 COVID-19 vaccine. Study-wide points: CD4 TCRs linked to vaccination spanned spike, dominating at 160-218 and 743-854.

Repertoires were generated with immunoSEQ multiplex PCR, while TCRdb's copy carries only in-frame clones and drops some. The sample holds about 97,000 clones; about 89% are singletons and the top ten take 7.5%. The CDR3 is 14 amino acids. Trimming shortened V by 5 bases and J by 1 base, and 11 bases separated the two germline ends. Germline assignment: CDR1 LNHDA and CDR2 SQIVND (reference sequence). A note on this clone: Its antigen remains unknown.

The V and J genes are TRBV19 and TRBJ1-1; the D gene is possibly TRBD1 (5 bases). This material consisted of peripheral blood, taken on day 0 of AZD1222 vaccination. The TCR comes from an adult in good health. CDR3 residues: CASSPRDGNTEAFF. CDR3 sequence (DNA): TGTGCCAGTAGTCCCCGGGACGGGAACACTGAAGCTTTCTTT.